The 26 T cell receptor beta chains reported below all come from one sample, sequenced in a study of CD8 T cells in ankylosing spondylitis. Whole-study findings and limits: For ankylosing spondylitis blood, a TCR beta motif of seven to nine highly homologous variants appeared characteristic.

Using its own MiXCR run on the 5' RACE reads, TCRdb lists one record per CDR3 protein. The sample contains 700,000 or so distinct CDR3 sequences, about 20% of which appear only once. Antigens for these TCRs are unknown. Sequencing input: blood, either unsorted or a sorted T cell fraction (not recorded which). The source of these receptors is a male donor with ankylosing spondylitis.

This clonotype was counted between two and nine times. This rearrangement joins TRBV4-1 to TRBJ1-2, with 12 bases that match TRBD1. The CDR3 has 14 residues. V shed 7 bases, J shed 7 bases, and the junction held 7 bases outside the gene matches. CDR1 and CDR2 from the germline V gene are MGHRA and YSYEKL. The CDR3 DNA reads TGCGCCAGCACACCCGGGACAGGGGGCCTTGGCTACACCTTC. Translation: CASTPGTGGLGYTF.

This clonotype has more than one count but fewer than ten. The chain carries TRBV7-8 and TRBJ2-2, with D unresolved. CDR3 length equals 15 residues. Deletions cut 3 bases from V and 7 bases from J, with 15 bases between. CDR1 is SGHVS, CDR2 FQNEAQ, per germline. Here the CDR3 reads CASSLASLPGGELFF. The CDR3, as DNA: TGTGCCAGCAGCTTGGCATCCTTACCGGGCGGGGAGCTGTTTTTT.

This clonotype was seen more than once but under ten times. The V gene is TRBV20-1, the J gene TRBJ2-1, with TRBD2 matching 8 bases. V lost 4 bases to trimming and J lost 2 bases; unmatched junction nucleotides: 10. The CDR3 covers 16 residues. CDR1 is DFQATT, CDR2 SNEGSKA, per germline (reference sequence). The CDR3: CSATHLEREPYNEQFF. Here the CDR3 DNA reads TGCAGTGCTACCCATTTGGAGCGGGAGCCCTACAATGAGCAGTTCTTC.

This clonotype was observed a few times. The rearrangement links TRBV7-9 to TRBJ1-1; perhaps TRBD1 as D (6 bases). Germline V CDR1 and CDR2: SEHNR, FQNEAQ (reference sequence). V was shortened by 3 bases and J by 5 bases, with 10 bases between the two germline ends. This CDR3 comprises 13 residues. CDR3 sequence reads: CASSFLQGTEAFF. The CDR3 DNA is TGTGCCAGCAGCTTTCTACAGGGAACTGAAGCTTTCTTT.

This clonotype turned up a few times. The chain couples TRBV10-3 to TRBJ2-7; TRBD2 might be the D (5 bases). Trimming removed 0 bases from V and 7 bases from J, with 13 bases in between. CDR1 and CDR2 from the germline V gene are ENHRY and SYGVKD. The CDR3 totals 14 residues. CDR3 nucleotides: TGTGCCATCAGTGAGTCCAACGTCGGCGGGGAGCAGTACTTC. Translated: CAISESNVGGEQYF.

The J gene is TRBJ1-5, the V gene TRBV30; TRBD1 matches at 8 bases. CDR3 size: 15 residues. Germline CDR1 reads GTSNPN; CDR2 reads SVGIG (reference sequence). V lost 3 bases, J lost 6 bases, and 10 bases stayed unmatched. This CDR3 is CAWSGQGVYSQPQHF. Here the CDR3 DNA reads TGTGCCTGGAGCGGACAGGGAGTCTACAGTCAGCCCCAGCATTTT. Full variable domain (remainder filled in from reference TRBV30 and TRBJ1-5): SQTIHQWPATLVQPVGSPLSLECTVEGTSNPNLYWYRQAAGRGLQLLFYSVGIGQISSEVPQNLSASRPQDRQFILSSKKLLLSDSGFYLCAWSGQGVYSQPQHFGDGTRLSIL.

This clonotype was seen repeatedly, ten times or more. The chain uses TRBV27 and TRBJ1-2; the D is unclear. CDR1 is MNHEY and CDR2 is SMNVEV in the germline V gene (reference sequence). The CDR3 spans 11 residues. Trimming removed 4 bases from V and 8 bases from J, with 8 bases in between. The CDR3 sequence is CASSSGDGYTF. Written as DNA, the CDR3 is TGTGCCAGCAGTTCCGGTGACGGCTACACCTTC.

This clonotype occurred a few times. The rearrangement links TRBV4-1 to TRBJ2-1; TRBD2 matches at 9 bases. The V segment lost 0 bases and the J segment 0 bases; nucleotides outside the gene matches: 9. CDR1 is MGHRA and CDR2 is YSYEKL in the germline V gene. The CDR3 covers 19 residues. This CDR3 reads CASSQEASGAFSSYNEQFF. The CDR3 coding sequence is TGCGCCAGCAGCCAAGAAGCTAGCGGGGCCTTCAGCTCCTACAATGAGCAGTTCTTC.

The V gene is TRBV20-1, the J gene TRBJ2-2, with unresolved D. The CDR3 is 15 residues long. Germline values: CDR1 DFQATT, CDR2 SNEGSKA (reference sequence). V was shortened by 3 bases and J by 0 bases, with 11 bases between the two germline ends. The CDR3 protein is CSARNRETNTGELFF. DNA of the CDR3: TGCAGTGCTAGGAACAGAGAAACGAACACCGGGGAGCTGTTTTTT.

The chain joins TRBV20-1 to TRBJ1-6, with 7 nucleotides matching TRBD1. The junction had 13 bases not matched to a gene; V was cut back by 5 bases and J by 9 bases. Germline V gene sequence: CDR1 DFQATT, CDR2 SNEGSKA (reference sequence). The CDR3 contains 15 residues. CDR3 in amino acids: CSAGLPTGRSSPLHF. The CDR3 nucleotides are TGCAGTGCTGGATTGCCGACAGGGAGATCTTCACCCCTCCACTTT.

This clonotype was detected only a few times. The chain links TRBV12-3 or TRBV12-4 to TRBJ2-7; 10 bases fit TRBD2. The V and J ends lost 7 bases and 1 base, in that order; junction bases with no gene match: 7. The CDR3 runs 15 residues. The CDR3 loop reads CASTTRAGGSYEQYF. CDR3 bases: TGTGCCAGCACCACCAGAGCGGGGGGGTCCTACGAGCAGTACTTC.

CDR3 in amino acids: CASAGTFNQPQHF. The CDR3 DNA follows: TGTGCCAGCGCAGGGACATTCAATCAGCCCCAGCATTTT. V is TRBV2 and J is TRBJ1-5, with D maybe TRBD1 (6 bases). Germline lookup yields CDR1 SNHLY and CDR2 FYNNEI. The CDR3 is made up of 13 amino acids. V lost 8 bases and J 3 bases, leaving 11 bases between the germline ends.

The rearrangement joins TRBV12-3 or TRBV12-4 to TRBJ2-3; TRBD1 matches 8 bases. The CDR3 consists of 13 residues. V dropped 4 bases and J dropped 6; count of bases not matched to a gene: 3. In nucleotides, the CDR3 is TGTGCCAGCAGTTATGACAGGGGTGATACGCAGTATTTT. Its protein product is CASSYDRGDTQYF.

The chain combines TRBV6-6 with TRBJ1-5, with D unresolved. Germline-derived CDR1 and CDR2 are MNHNY and SVGAGI (reference sequence). Trimming took 6 bases from V and 0 from J, leaving 6 bases between them. This CDR3 spans 13 amino acids. CDR3 coding DNA: TGTGCCAGCAGGATTAATAGCAATCAGCCCCAGCATTTT. Amino acids: CASRINSNQPQHF.

This rearrangement joins TRBV6-1 to TRBJ1-6; 10 bases match TRBD1. This CDR3 is built from 17 residues. J gave up 7 bases and V 5 bases, and 11 bases lay outside the gene matches. Germline V gives CDR1 MNHNS, CDR2 SASEGT. The CDR3 spells CASSRLTGGAGNSPLHF. In DNA form, the CDR3 reads TGTGCCAGCAGTCGCCTGACAGGGGGCGCGGGAAATTCACCCCTCCACTTT.

The table lists this clonotype with a few counts. This chain connects TRBV7-9 to TRBJ1-1; possible D gene TRBD1, 6 bases. CDR3 length: 14 residues. Germline lookup yields CDR1 SEHNR and CDR2 FQNEAQ (reference sequence). With 3 bases removed from V and 5 bases from J, the gap between germline ends came to 13 bases. CDR3 DNA: TGTGCCAGCAGCTTTACAGGGAGTAGGACTGAAGCTTTCTTT. This encodes CASSFTGSRTEAFF.

This clonotype was counted a few times. The CDR3: CASSRDWRSGSEAFF. The CDR3 bases are TGCGCCAGCAGCCGGGATTGGCGGAGCGGGTCTGAAGCTTTCTTT. This chain connects TRBV5-1 to TRBJ1-1; no clear D gene. From germline, CDR1 is SGHRS and CDR2 YFSETQ. CDR3 length: 15 residues. Trimming removed 4 bases at V and 6 bases at J, with 19 bases between.

This chain joins TRBV12-3 or TRBV12-4 and TRBJ1-3, with a possible D match to TRBD1 (5 bases). This CDR3 contains 14 residues. The germline V and J ends were trimmed by 8 bases and 3 bases, with 14 bases remaining between them. CDR3 nucleotides: TGTGCCAGCCTCCCCGGGGGACTTGGAAACACCATATATTTT. Its protein is CASLPGGLGNTIYF.

The sample holds a few counts of this clonotype. This chain uses TRBV14 with TRBJ2-1; unclear D gene. The CDR3 sequence is 14 residues long. The ends were cut back, 2 bases at V and 10 bases at J, with 15 bases in the middle. In germline, CDR1 is SGHDN, CDR2 FVKESK. As DNA, the CDR3 is TGTGCCAGCAGCCAACGGGCAACCGCTCGGGAGCAGTTCTTC. It translates to CASSQRATAREQFF.

This clonotype was seen ten or more times. V is TRBV5-1 and J is TRBJ1-2; 8 bases are shared with TRBD1. Germline V gene sequence: CDR1 SGHRS, CDR2 YFSETQ. The CDR3 spans 14 residues. V trimming: 4 bases; J trimming: 4 bases; junction bases outside the gene matches: 6. This CDR3 is CASSPGQGGYGYTF. CDR3 coding DNA: TGCGCCAGCAGCCCCGGACAGGGCGGCTATGGCTACACCTTC.

J is TRBJ2-7 and V is TRBV12-3 or TRBV12-4; TRBD1 matches 8 bases. V shed 3 bases and J 4 bases; nucleotides not matched to a gene: 8. This CDR3 region has 15 residues. CDR3 in amino acids: CASSFRQGLYYEQYF. CDR3 nucleotides: TGTGCCAGCAGTTTTCGACAGGGGTTATATTACGAGCAGTACTTC.

Written as DNA, the CDR3 is TGCAGCGTTGAAGGGGACGGGCAATCCTACGAGCAGTACTTC. Amino acid sequence: CSVEGDGQSYEQYF. The chain joins TRBV29-1 to TRBJ2-7; D possibly matches TRBD1 or TRBD2 (5 bases each). This CDR3 is 14 amino acids long. Germline V gene sequence: CDR1 SQVTM, CDR2 ANQGSEA. Trimming pared 1 base from V and 1 base from J, leaving 11 bases between.

This clonotype has more than one count but fewer than ten. V usage is TRBV5-1 and J usage is TRBJ2-1; 9 positions agree with TRBD1. J lost 9 bases, V lost 0 bases, and 7 bases had no gene match. Germline CDR1 SGHRS, CDR2 YFSETQ. The length of the CDR3 is 15 residues. This chain's CDR3 is CASSLGDRERGEQFF. The CDR3, as DNA: TGCGCCAGCAGCTTGGGGGACAGGGAGAGGGGTGAGCAGTTCTTC.

The rearrangement joins TRBV12-3 or TRBV12-4 to TRBJ1-4; D may be TRBD1 (6 bases). The V end was cut by 3 bases, the J end by 8 bases, with 19 bases between. The CDR3 length is 16 residues. CDR3 protein: CASSLGYRGGEEKLFF. The CDR3 nucleotides read TGTGCCAGCAGTTTGGGGTACCGGGGGGGCGAGGAAAAACTGTTTTTT.

CDR3 amino acids: CASSLTPGSGRINEQFF. The CDR3, as DNA: TGTGCCAGCAGCTTAACCCCGGGTAGCGGGAGAATCAATGAGCAGTTCTTC. The genes are TRBV7-3 and TRBJ2-1; 9 nucleotides match TRBD2. Per germline, CDR1 SGHTA and CDR2 FQGTGA. The CDR3 length is 17 residues. The junction had 9 bases not matched to a gene; V was cut back by 0 bases and J by 6 bases.

This clonotype has ten or more counts. The chain links TRBV28 to TRBJ2-5; 7 bases line up with TRBD2. The junction had 7 bases not matched to a gene; V was cut back by 5 bases and J by 7 bases. The CDR3 is made up of 13 amino acids. The V gene's germline CDR1 is MDHEN and CDR2 SYDVKM. The CDR3 loop reads CASSGPGRATQYF. DNA of the CDR3: TGTGCCAGCAGTGGCCCAGGGAGGGCGACCCAGTACTTC.